The 22 T cell receptor beta chains in this list originate from one sample, sequenced in a study of blood T cells in healthy people across ages. For the second PCR, which ran for 7 to 11 cycles, a sample-barcoded 5' primer and a J-beta primer mix were used. Via MiXCR, TCRdb re-called the 5' RACE reads, giving one row per CDR3 protein. The sample lists 750,000 to 950,000 distinct CDR3 sequences, about 28% occurring once. These same records also appear under a second study, on T cells of mothers and their children.

Sequencing was done on a sample of blood. These receptors all stem from a middle-aged woman in good health.

This clonotype was seen ten or more times. CDR3 in amino acids: CASSLYRVGVSYEQYF. The CDR3 nucleotides read TGTGCCAGCAGTTTGTACAGGGTAGGGGTTTCCTACGAGCAGTACTTC. The V call is TRBV7-9, the J call TRBJ2-7, with a possible D match to TRBD1 (6 bases). From germline, CDR1 is SEHNR and CDR2 FQNEAQ (reference sequence). The length of the CDR3 is 16 residues. Trimming removed 6 bases at V and 1 base at J, with 19 bases between. Complete variable domain (other parts from reference TRBV7-9 and TRBJ2-7): DTGVSQNPRHKITKRGQNVTFRCDPISEHNRLYWYRQTLGQGPEFLTYFQNEAQLEKSRLLSDRFSAERPKGSFSTLEIQRTEQGDSAMYLCASSLYRVGVSYEQYFGPGTRLTVT.

The rearrangement joins TRBV28 to TRBJ2-5; D gene unclear. The length of the CDR3 is 14 residues. V was cut by 6 bases and J by 0 bases, with 11 bases left in between. Germline assignment: CDR1 MDHEN and CDR2 SYDVKM. The CDR3 here is CASSLLRYQETQYF. The DNA for the CDR3 is TGTGCCAGCAGCCTTCTGAGGTACCAAGAGACCCAGTACTTC.

In its sample, this clonotype was seen many times. The V and J genes are TRBV29-1 and TRBJ2-2; D not certain. V was cut by 6 bases and J by 6 bases, with 11 bases left in between. This CDR3 comprises 12 residues. Looked up from germline, CDR1 is SQVTM and CDR2 is ANQGSEA. CDR3 bases: TGCAGCGTGCCCTATGGTCCCGGGGAGCTGTTTTTT. It translates to CSVPYGPGELFF.

The V gene is TRBV6-6, the J gene TRBJ1-2, with TRBD1 matching over 9 bases. This CDR3 is built from 15 residues. V lost 2 bases to trimming and J lost 6 bases; unmatched junction nucleotides: 7. Germline loops: CDR1 MNHNY, CDR2 SVGAGI (reference sequence). The CDR3 coding sequence is TGTGCCAGCAGTTACCCTGGGGACAGGGCGGATGGCTACACCTTC. Amino acid sequence: CASSYPGDRADGYTF.

The chain is built from TRBV4-2 and TRBJ1-5; D possibly corresponds to TRBD1 (6 bases). V was shortened by 1 base and J by 5 bases, with 9 bases between the two germline ends. The CDR3 loop spans 14 amino acids. Germline CDR1 reads LGHNA; CDR2 reads YNFKEQ. CDR3 sequence reads: CASSQGGPDQPQHF. In DNA, the CDR3 is TGTGCCAGCAGCCAAGGGGGGCCCGATCAGCCCCAGCATTTT.

The gene calls are TRBV27 and TRBJ2-7, with 15 bases identical to TRBD2. This CDR3 comprises 18 residues. Germline CDR1 reads MNHEY; CDR2 reads SMNVEV (reference sequence). J gave up 6 bases and V 1 base, and 10 bases lay outside the gene matches. The CDR3 is CASSLYGLAGGPRPEQYF. The CDR3 DNA reads as TGTGCCAGCAGTTTATACGGACTAGCGGGGGGGCCTCGACCCGAGCAGTACTTC.

This clonotype was detected many times. The chain couples TRBV2 to TRBJ2-7, with 8 bases fitting TRBD2. CDR3 length equals 14 residues. The J segment lost 4 bases and the V segment lost 6 bases, leaving 8 bases of the junction unmatched. CDR1 and CDR2 from the germline V gene are SNHLY and FYNNEI. DNA of the CDR3: TGTGCCAGCAGCCCAGGTACTAGCGGATACGAGCAGTACTTC. This codes for CASSPGTSGYEQYF.

This clonotype was observed at least ten times. The chain links TRBV4-3 to TRBJ1-4, with D perhaps matching TRBD1 (6 bases). V was pared by 3 bases and J by 7 bases, with 12 bases between. Germline V CDR1 and CDR2: LGHNA, YSLEER. There are 14 residues in the CDR3. This CDR3 is CASSHEGGGEKLFF. The CDR3 bases are TGCGCCAGCAGCCACGAAGGGGGAGGTGAAAAACTGTTTTTT.

This clonotype has more than one count but fewer than ten. The chain is built from TRBV29-1 and TRBJ2-7; 8 nucleotides align to TRBD1. V lost 5 bases to trimming and J lost 3 bases; unmatched junction nucleotides: 3. This CDR3 spans 12 amino acids. The V gene's germline CDR1 is SQVTM and CDR2 ANQGSEA. This CDR3 is CSVQGARYEQYF. The CDR3 nucleotides read TGCAGCGTTCAGGGGGCGCGCTACGAGCAGTACTTC.

The chain carries TRBV9 and TRBJ1-4; 8 nucleotides match TRBD1. Trimming removed 3 bases from V and 8 bases from J; junction bases left unmatched: 9. The CDR3 consists of 15 residues. CDR1 is SGDLS and CDR2 is YYNGEE in the germline V gene. Here the CDR3 reads CASSAQTGVDEKLFF. In DNA form, the CDR3 reads TGTGCCAGCAGCGCACAGACAGGGGTGGACGAAAAACTGTTTTTT.

In the case of this clonotype: It is likely a read error, because the conserved phenylalanine at the end of the CDR3 is missing. This chain's CDR3 is CASSSGTGLSYEQYL. The CDR3 nucleotides read TGTGCCAGCAGCTCCGGGACAGGGCTCTCCTACGAGCAGTACCTC. The chain couples TRBV5-5 to TRBJ2-7, with 9 bases fitting TRBD1. The V and J ends lost 3 bases and 0 bases, in that order; junction bases with no gene match: 4. Germline CDR1 and CDR2: SGHKS and YYEKEE (reference sequence). This CDR3 spans 15 amino acids.

There are many counts of this clonotype. This rearrangement joins TRBV2 to TRBJ2-7; D is uncertain. The CDR3 loop spans 10 amino acids. Germline loops: CDR1 SNHLY, CDR2 FYNNEI. Trimming cost V 5 bases and J 2 bases, with 1 base left between them. CDR3 DNA sequence: TGTGCCAGCAGTACCTACGAGCAGTACTTC. It specifies CASSTYEQYF.

This clonotype was found many times. J is TRBJ2-7 and V is TRBV5-1, with unresolved D. The length of the CDR3 is 14 residues. Germline V gene data show CDR1 as SGHRS and CDR2 as YFSETQ. V was trimmed by 0 bases and J by 0 bases, leaving 7 bases between them. Written as DNA, the CDR3 is TGCGCCAGCAGCTTGGCTGGGATCTCCTACGAGCAGTACTTC. Residues: CASSLAGISYEQYF.

The V gene is TRBV14, the J gene TRBJ2-2; TRBD2 matches 10 bases. The CDR3 is 16 amino acids. From germline, CDR1 is SGHDN and CDR2 FVKESK. Trimming cost V 0 bases and J 3 bases; bases outside gene matches: 1. CDR3 DNA: TGTGCCAGCAGCCAAGAGGGACTAGCGTACACCGGGGAGCTGTTTTTT. Protein: CASSQEGLAYTGELFF.

This clonotype was counted between two and nine times. The chain has TRBV7-3 and TRBJ2-3; 12 bases agree with TRBD2. The CDR3 loop spans 17 amino acids. V lost 4 bases and J lost 0; bases outside the gene matches: 5. Germline V gene sequence: CDR1 SGHTA, CDR2 FQGTGA. CDR3 sequence: CASSSRLAGASTDTQYF. The DNA for the CDR3 is TGTGCCAGCAGCTCCCGACTAGCGGGGGCCAGCACAGATACGCAGTATTTT.

This clonotype showed up many times. The chain uses TRBV4-3 and TRBJ1-2, with D possibly being TRBD1 (5 bases). Germline CDR1 reads LGHNA; CDR2 reads YSLEER. V lost 0 bases and J 4 bases, leaving 12 bases between the germline ends. The CDR3 is 15 amino acids. In DNA, the CDR3 is TGCGCCAGCAGCCAAGAGGGAGGGACGAGCTATGGCTACACCTTC. Translation gives CASSQEGGTSYGYTF.

This chain uses TRBV6-2 or TRBV6-3 with TRBJ1-1; D is unclear. Trimming left V 2 bases short and J 2 bases short, with 12 bases between. CDR1 and CDR2 from the germline V gene are MNHEY and SVGEGT. The CDR3 has 15 residues. CDR3 in amino acids: CASSYGPAINTEAFF. For the CDR3, the DNA is TGTGCCAGCAGTTACGGGCCGGCGATAAACACTGAAGCTTTCTTT.

This clonotype was recorded once. The chain is built from TRBV4-2 and TRBJ1-2, with D unclear. Germline V CDR1 and CDR2: LGHNA, YNFKEQ. The V and J ends lost 1 base and 7 bases respectively, with 13 bases between them. This CDR3 has 14 residues. The CDR3 DNA is TGTGCCAGCAGCCAAGTAGAGAGTTCGGGTGGCTACACCTTC. It translates to CASSQVESSGGYTF.

J is TRBJ1-1 and V is TRBV20-1; the D is unclear. The V gene lost 3 bases and the J gene lost 1 base, with 12 bases spanning the gap. This CDR3 region has 14 residues. Germline assignment: CDR1 DFQATT and CDR2 SNEGSKA (reference sequence). CDR3 region: CSASPTSSNTEAFF. The CDR3 DNA follows: TGCAGTGCTAGCCCTACTTCATCGAACACTGAAGCTTTCTTT.

This clonotype was seen repeatedly, ten times or more. The V and J genes are TRBV12-3 or TRBV12-4 and TRBJ2-1, with D unclear. This CDR3 comprises 16 residues. V lost 3 bases, J lost 0 bases, and 12 bases lay in between. The CDR3: CASSLSPSHSYNEQFF. The DNA for the CDR3 is TGTGCCAGCAGTTTGAGTCCATCGCACTCCTACAATGAGCAGTTCTTC.

In regard to this clonotype: This may be a read error: a much more frequent sequence differs by one nucleotide. The V call is TRBV5-1, the J call TRBJ2-1, with 8 nucleotides matching TRBD1. The V gene's germline CDR1 is SGHRS and CDR2 YFSETQ. Trimming cost V 4 bases and J 6 bases; bases outside gene matches: 9. The CDR3 runs 15 residues. The chain's CDR3 is CASSQQGVSGNEQFF. The DNA of the CDR3 is TGCGCCAGCAGCCAACAGGGGGTATCCGGCAATGAGCAGTTCTTC.

Ten or more counts support this clonotype. The genes are TRBV12-3 or TRBV12-4 and TRBJ2-7; TRBD2 matches at 8 bases. V was pared by 6 bases and J by 0 bases, with 7 bases of the junction left unmatched. The CDR3 totals 15 residues. CDR3 sequence reads: CASSPGTSSSYEQYF. The CDR3 DNA reads TGTGCCAGCAGCCCCGGGACTAGTAGCTCCTACGAGCAGTACTTC.